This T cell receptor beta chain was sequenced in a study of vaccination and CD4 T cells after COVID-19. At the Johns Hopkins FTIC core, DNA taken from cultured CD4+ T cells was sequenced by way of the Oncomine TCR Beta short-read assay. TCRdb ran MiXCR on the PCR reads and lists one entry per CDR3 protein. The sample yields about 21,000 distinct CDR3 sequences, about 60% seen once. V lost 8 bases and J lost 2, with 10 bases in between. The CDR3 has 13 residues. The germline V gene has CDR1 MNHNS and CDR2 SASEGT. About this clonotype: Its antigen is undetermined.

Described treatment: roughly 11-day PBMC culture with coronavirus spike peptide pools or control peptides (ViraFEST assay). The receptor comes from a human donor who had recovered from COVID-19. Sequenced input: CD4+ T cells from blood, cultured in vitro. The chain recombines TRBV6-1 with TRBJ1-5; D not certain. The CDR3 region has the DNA TGTGCCAGCGGTGTAGGAGGCAATCAGCCCCAGCATTTT. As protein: CASGVGGNQPQHF.